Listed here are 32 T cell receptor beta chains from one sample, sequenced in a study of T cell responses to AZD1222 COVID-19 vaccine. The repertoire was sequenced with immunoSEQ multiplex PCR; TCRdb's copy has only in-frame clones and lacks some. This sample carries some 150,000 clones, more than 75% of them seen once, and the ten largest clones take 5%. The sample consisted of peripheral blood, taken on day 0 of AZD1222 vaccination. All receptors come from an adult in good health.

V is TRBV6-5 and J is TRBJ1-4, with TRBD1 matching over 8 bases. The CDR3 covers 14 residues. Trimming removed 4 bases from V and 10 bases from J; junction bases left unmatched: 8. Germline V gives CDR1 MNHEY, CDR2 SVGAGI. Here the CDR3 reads CASSLDRVSVKLFF. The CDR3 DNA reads TGTGCCAGCAGTTTGGACAGGGTGTCGGTAAAACTGTTTTTT.

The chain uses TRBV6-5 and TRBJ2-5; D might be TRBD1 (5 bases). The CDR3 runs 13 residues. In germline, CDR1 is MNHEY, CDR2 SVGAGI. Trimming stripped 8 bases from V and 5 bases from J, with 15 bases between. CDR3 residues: CASQGRYLETQYF. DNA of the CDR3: TGTGCCAGCCAGGGCCGCTATCTTGAGACCCAGTACTTC.

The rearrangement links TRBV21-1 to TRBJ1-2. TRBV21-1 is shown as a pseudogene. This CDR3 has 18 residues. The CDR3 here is CASSKGRARGGWDYGYTF. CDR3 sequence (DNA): TGTGCCAGCAGCAAAGGTAGAGCACGGGGGGGTTGGGACTATGGCTACACCTTC.

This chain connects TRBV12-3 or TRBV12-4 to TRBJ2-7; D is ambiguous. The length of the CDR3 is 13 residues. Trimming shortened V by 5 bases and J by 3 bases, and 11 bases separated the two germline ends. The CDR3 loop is CASSPGPYYEQYF. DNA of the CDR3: TGTGCCAGCAGTCCTGGTCCCTACTACGAGCAGTACTTC.

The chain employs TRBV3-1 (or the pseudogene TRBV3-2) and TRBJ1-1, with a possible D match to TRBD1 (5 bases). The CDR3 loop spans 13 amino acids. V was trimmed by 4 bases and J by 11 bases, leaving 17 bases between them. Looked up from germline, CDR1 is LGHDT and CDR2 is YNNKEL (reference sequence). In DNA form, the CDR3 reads TGTGCCAGCAGCCGCGAAACGGGGCTGGGGGCTTTCTTT. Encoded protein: CASSRETGLGAFF.

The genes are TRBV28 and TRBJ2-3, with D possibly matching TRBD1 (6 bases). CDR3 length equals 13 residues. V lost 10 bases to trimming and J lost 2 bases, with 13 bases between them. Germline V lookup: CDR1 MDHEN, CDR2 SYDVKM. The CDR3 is CATGQRITDTQYF. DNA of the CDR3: TGTGCCACCGGACAGCGAATCACAGATACGCAGTATTTT.

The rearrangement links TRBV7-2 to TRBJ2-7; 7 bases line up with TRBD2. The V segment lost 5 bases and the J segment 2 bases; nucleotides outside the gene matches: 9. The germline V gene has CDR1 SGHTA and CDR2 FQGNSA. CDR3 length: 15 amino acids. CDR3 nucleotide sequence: TGTGCCAGCAGCCCAAATCTAGCGGCTACCTACGAGCAGTACTTC. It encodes CASSPNLAATYEQYF.

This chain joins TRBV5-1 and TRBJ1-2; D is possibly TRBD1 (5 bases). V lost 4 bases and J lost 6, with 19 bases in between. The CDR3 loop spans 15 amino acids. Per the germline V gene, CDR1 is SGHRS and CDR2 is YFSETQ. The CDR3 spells CASSRTRGGANGYTF. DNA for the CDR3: TGCGCCAGCAGCAGGACGCGGGGAGGGGCTAATGGCTACACCTTC.

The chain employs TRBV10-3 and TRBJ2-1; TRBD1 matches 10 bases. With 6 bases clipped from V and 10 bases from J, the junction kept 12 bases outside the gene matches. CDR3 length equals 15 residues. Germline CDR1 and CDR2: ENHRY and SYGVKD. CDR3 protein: CAISLRDRGWGEQFF. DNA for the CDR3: TGTGCCATCAGCCTCCGGGACAGGGGATGGGGCGAGCAGTTCTTC.

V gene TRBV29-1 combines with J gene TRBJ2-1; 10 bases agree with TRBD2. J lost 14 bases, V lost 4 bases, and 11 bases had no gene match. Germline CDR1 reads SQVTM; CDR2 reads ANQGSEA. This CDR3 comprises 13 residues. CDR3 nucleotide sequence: TGCAGCGTTGTCGAACTAGCGGGATTCTTGGAGTTCTTC. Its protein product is CSVVELAGFLEFF.

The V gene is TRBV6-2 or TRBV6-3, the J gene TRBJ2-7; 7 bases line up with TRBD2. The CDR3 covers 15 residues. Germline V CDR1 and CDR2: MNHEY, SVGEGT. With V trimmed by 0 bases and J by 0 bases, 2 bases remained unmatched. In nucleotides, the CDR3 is TGTGCCAGCAGTTACTCCCGGGACTACTCCTACGAGCAGTACTTC. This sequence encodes CASSYSRDYSYEQYF.

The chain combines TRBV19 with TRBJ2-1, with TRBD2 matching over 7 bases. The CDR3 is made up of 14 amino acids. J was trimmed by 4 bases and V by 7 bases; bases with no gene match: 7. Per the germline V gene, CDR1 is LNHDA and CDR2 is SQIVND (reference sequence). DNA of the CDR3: TGTGCCAGTACGCGGGGGTCACTTTACAATGAGCAGTTCTTC. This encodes CASTRGSLYNEQFF.

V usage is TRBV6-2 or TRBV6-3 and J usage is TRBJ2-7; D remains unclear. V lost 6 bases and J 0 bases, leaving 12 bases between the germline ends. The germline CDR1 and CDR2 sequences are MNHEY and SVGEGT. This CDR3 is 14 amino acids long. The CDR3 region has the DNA TGTGCCAGCAGCCCCCGAACCTTCTCCTACGAGCAGTACTTC. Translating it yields CASSPRTFSYEQYF.

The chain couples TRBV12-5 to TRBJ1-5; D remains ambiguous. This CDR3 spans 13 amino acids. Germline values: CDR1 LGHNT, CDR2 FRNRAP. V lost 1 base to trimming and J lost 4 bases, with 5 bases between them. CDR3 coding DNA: TGTGCTAGTGGTTTGGGGTCTAATCAGCCCCAGCATTTT. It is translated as CASGLGSNQPQHF.

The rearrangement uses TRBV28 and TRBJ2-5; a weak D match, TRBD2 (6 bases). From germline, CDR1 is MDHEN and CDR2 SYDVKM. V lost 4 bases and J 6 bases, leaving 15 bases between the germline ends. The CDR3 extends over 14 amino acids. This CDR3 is CASSSRDSRKTQYF. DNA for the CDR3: TGTGCCAGCAGTTCTCGGGACTCCCGAAAGACCCAGTACTTC.

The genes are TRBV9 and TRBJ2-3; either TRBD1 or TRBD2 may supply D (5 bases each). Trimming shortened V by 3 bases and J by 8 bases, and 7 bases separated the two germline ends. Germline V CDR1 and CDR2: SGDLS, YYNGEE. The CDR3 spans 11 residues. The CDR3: CASSEGTTQYF. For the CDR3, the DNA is TGTGCCAGCAGCGAAGGGACTACGCAGTATTTT.

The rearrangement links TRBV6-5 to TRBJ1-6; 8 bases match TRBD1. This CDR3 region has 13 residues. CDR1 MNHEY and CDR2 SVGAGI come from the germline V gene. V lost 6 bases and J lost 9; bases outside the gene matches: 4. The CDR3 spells CASRSDRVSPLHF. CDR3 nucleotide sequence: TGTGCCAGCAGGTCGGACAGGGTTTCACCCCTCCACTTT.

The CDR3 here is CASSSSGTLDTQYF. CDR3 coding DNA: TGTGCCAGCAGCTCTAGCGGGACGTTAGATACGCAGTATTTT. This chain connects TRBV7-3 to TRBJ2-3; 9 bases are a match to TRBD2. The CDR3 runs 14 residues. Trimming at V came to 4 bases and at J to 5 bases, leaving 4 bases not matched to a gene. In germline, CDR1 is SGHTA, CDR2 FQGTGA.

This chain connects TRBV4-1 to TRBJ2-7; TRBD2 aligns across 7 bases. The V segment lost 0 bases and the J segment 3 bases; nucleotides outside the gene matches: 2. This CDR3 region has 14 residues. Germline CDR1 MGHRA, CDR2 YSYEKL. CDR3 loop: CASSQDRGVYEQYF. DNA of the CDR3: TGCGCCAGCAGCCAAGACCGGGGGGTCTACGAGCAGTACTTC.

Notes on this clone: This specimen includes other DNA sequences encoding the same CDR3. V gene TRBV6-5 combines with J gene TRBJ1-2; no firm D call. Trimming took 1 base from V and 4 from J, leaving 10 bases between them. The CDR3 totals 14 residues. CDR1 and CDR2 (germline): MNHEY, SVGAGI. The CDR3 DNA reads TGTGCCAGCAGTTACTTGGGCTCCGGCTATGGCTACACCTTC. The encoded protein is CASSYLGSGYGYTF.

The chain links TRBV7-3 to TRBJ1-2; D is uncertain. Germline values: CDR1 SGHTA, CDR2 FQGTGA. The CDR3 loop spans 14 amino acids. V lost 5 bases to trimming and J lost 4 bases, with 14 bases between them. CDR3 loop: CASSPSALPYGYTF. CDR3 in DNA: TGTGCCAGCAGCCCTTCGGCCTTGCCCTATGGCTACACCTTC. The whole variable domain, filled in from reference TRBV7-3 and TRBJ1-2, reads GAGVSQTPSNKVTEKGKYVELRCDPISGHTALYWYRQSLGQGPEFLIYFQGTGAADDSGLPNDRFFAVRPEGSVSTLKIQRTERGDSAVYLCASSPSALPYGYTFGSGTRLTVV.

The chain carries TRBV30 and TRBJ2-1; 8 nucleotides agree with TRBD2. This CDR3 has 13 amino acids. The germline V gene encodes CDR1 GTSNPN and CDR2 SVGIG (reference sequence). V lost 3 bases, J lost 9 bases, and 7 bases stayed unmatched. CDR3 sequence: CAWSPGRAPEQFF. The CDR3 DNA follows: TGTGCCTGGAGCCCCGGGAGGGCTCCTGAGCAGTTCTTC.

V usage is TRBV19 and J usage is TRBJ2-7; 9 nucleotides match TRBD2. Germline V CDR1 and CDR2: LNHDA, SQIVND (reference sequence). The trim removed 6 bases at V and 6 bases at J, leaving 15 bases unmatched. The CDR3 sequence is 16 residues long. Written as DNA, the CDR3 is TGTGCCAGTAGCCTCTCGATCCGGGCTAGCGGGACCGAGCAGTACTTC. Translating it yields CASSLSIRASGTEQYF.

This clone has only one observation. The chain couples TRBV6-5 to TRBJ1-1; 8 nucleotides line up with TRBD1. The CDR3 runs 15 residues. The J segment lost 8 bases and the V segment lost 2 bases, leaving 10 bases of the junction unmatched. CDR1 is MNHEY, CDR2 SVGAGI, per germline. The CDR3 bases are TGTGCCAGCAGTTACGACCTCACAGGGGGGGAAGAAGCTTTCTTT. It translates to CASSYDLTGGEEAFF.

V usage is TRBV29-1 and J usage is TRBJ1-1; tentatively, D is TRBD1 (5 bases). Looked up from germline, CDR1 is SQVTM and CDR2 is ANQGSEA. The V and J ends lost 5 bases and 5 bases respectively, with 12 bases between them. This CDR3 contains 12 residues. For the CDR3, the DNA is TGCAGCGTTTGGCAGGGTTATACTGAAGCTTTCTTT. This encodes CSVWQGYTEAFF.

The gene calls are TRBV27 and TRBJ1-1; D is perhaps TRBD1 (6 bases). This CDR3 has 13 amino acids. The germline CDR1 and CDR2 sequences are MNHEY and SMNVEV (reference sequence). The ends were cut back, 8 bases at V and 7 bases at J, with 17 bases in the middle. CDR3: CASATGTTLEAFF. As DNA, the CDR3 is TGTGCCAGCGCTACAGGGACGACCCTTGAAGCTTTCTTT.

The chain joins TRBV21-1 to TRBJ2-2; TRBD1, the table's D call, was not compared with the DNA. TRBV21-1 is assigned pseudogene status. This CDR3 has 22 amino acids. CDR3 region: CASNKPNTGTGTSGVGMTELFF. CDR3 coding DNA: TGTGCCAGCAACAAGCCTAACACCGGGACAGGGACATCGGGCGTAGGAATGACGGAGCTGTTTTTT.

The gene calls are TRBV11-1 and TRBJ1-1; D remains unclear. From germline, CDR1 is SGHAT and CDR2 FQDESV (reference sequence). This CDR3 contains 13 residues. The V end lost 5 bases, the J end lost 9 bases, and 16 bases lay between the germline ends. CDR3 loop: CASSHVDDGKAFF. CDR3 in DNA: TGTGCCAGCAGCCACGTCGATGACGGGAAAGCTTTCTTT.

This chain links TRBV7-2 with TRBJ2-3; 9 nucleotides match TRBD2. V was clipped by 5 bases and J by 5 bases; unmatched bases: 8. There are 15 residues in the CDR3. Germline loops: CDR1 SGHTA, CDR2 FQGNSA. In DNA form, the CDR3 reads TGTGCCAGCAGCCTGAACCCAGCGGGAGGAGATACGCAGTATTTT. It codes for CASSLNPAGGDTQYF.

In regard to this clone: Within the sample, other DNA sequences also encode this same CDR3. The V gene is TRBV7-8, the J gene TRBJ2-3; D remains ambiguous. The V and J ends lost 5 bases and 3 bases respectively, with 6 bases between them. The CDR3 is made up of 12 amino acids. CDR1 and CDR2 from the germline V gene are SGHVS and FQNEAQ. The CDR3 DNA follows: TGTGCCAGCAGCCCGAGGACAGATACGCAGTATTTT. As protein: CASSPRTDTQYF. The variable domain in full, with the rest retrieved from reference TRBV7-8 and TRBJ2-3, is GAGVSQSPRYKVAKRGQDVALRCDPISGHVSLFWYQQALGQGPEFLTYFQNEAQLDKSGLPSDRFFAERPEGSVSTLKIQRTQQEDSAVYLCASSPRTDTQYFGPGTRLTVL.

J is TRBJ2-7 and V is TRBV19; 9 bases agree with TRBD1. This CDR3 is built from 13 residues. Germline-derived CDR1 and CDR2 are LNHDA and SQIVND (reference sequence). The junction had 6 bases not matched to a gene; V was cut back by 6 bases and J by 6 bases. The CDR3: CASSGTGSREQYF. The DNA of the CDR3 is TGTGCCAGTAGCGGGACAGGGAGTCGCGAGCAGTACTTC.

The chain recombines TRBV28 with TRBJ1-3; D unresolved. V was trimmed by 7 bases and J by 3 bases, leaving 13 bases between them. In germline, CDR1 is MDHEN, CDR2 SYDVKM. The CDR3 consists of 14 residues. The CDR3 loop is CASTAGGVGNTIYF. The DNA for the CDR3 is TGTGCCAGCACGGCCGGAGGAGTTGGAAACACCATATATTTT.